This T cell receptor (beta chain) was identified during a study of CD8 T cells in Susac syndrome. This CDR3 has 15 amino acids. Trimming left V 6 bases short and J 4 bases short, with 18 bases between. Per germline, CDR1 MNHEY and CDR2 SVGAGI. With random hexamers, roughly 0.5 to 1 ug RNA was reverse transcribed. One entry per CDR3 protein, called by TCRdb with MiXCR from the immunoSEQ multiplex PCR reads. The table records 300,000 or so distinct CDR3 sequences, just over 90% of them present only once. The sequenced sample was CD4+ T cells from PBMCs. The clonotype was recovered from a human donor with multiple sclerosis. The chain joins TRBV6-5 to TRBJ1-2; tentatively, D is TRBD1 (6 bases). CDR3 nucleotide sequence: TGTGCCAGCAGCAAAACAGGGCTTGTCGGCTATGGCTACACCTTC. Translated, it gives CASSKTGLVGYGYTF.